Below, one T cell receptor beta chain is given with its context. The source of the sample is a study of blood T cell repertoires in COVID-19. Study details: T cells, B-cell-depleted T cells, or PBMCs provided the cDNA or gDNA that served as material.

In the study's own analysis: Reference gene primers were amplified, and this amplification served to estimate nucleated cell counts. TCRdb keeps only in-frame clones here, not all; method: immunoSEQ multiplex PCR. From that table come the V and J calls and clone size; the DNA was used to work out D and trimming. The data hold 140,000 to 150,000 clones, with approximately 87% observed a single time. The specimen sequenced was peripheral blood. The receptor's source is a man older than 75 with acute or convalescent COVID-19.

Here the CDR3 DNA reads TGTGCCAGCAGCGGGGGACGGGACGGTCCCTCCTACGAGCAGTACTTC. Protein: CASSGGRDGPSYEQYF. The chain has TRBV28 and TRBJ2-7, with a weak D call TRBD2 (6 bases). The V end lost 6 bases, the J end lost 0 bases, and 18 bases lay between the germline ends. The CDR3 sequence is 16 residues long. Germline loops: CDR1 MDHEN, CDR2 SYDVKM.